Each of the 21 T cell receptor beta chains below was sequenced from the same sample in a study of blood T cell repertoires in COVID-19. Libraries were prepared by immunoSEQ multiplex PCR; TCRdb keeps only in-frame clonotypes and omits some of them. The sample holds 60,000 to 75,000 clones; 85% are singletons and the top ten take around 19%. Sequenced material: peripheral blood. The receptor source for this set is a human donor in a cohort sampled during active COVID-19.

The chain links TRBV7-3 to TRBJ2-3; 13 nucleotides align to TRBD2. The CDR3 is 16 residues long. V shed 4 bases, J shed 2 bases, and the junction held 3 bases outside the gene matches. CDR1 and CDR2 from the germline V gene are SGHTA and FQGTGA. The CDR3 region is CASSSTSGGNTDTQYF. The CDR3 DNA is TGTGCCAGCAGCTCGACTAGCGGGGGGAACACAGATACGCAGTATTTT. Full variable domain (rest looked up from reference TRBV7-3 and TRBJ2-3): GAGVSQTPSNKVTEKGKYVELRCDPISGHTALYWYRQSLGQGPEFLIYFQGTGAADDSGLPNDRFFAVRPEGSVSTLKIQRTERGDSAVYLCASSSTSGGNTDTQYFGPGTRLTVL.

This clone was seen a single time. The rearrangement joins TRBV20-1 to TRBJ2-5, with D tentatively TRBD2 (6 bases). Germline V lookup: CDR1 DFQATT, CDR2 SNEGSKA (reference sequence). V was trimmed by 3 bases and J by 1 base, leaving 9 bases between them. The CDR3 extends over 13 amino acids. CDR3 in DNA: TGCAGTGCTAGTCAGGGACTCCAAGAGACCCAGTACTTC. Its protein product is CSASQGLQETQYF.

V and J are TRBV24-1 and TRBJ2-6, with 7 bases lining up with TRBD1. Germline V gene lookup returns CDR1 KGHDR and CDR2 SFDVKD. Trimming removed 3 bases from V and 0 bases from J; junction bases left unmatched: 7. This CDR3 region has 18 residues. This CDR3 reads CATSDAGGGSSGANVLTF. The DNA for the CDR3 is TGTGCCACCAGTGATGCAGGGGGTGGTAGCTCTGGGGCCAACGTCCTGACTTTC.

The chain carries TRBV7-8 and TRBJ1-4; D is perhaps TRBD1 (5 bases). The CDR3 is 15 amino acids. Germline V lookup: CDR1 SGHVS, CDR2 FQNEAQ. V lost 0 bases, J lost 0 bases, and 5 bases lay in between. The CDR3 DNA reads TGTGCCAGCAGCTTAGCAGGGGCAACTAATGAAAAACTGTTTTTT. Amino acids: CASSLAGATNEKLFF.

This clone is a singleton in its sample. The chain combines TRBV7-8 with TRBJ2-2; no clear D. The V end lost 1 base, the J end lost 2 bases, and 5 bases lay between the germline ends. The CDR3 contains 14 residues. Germline V gene lookup returns CDR1 SGHVS and CDR2 FQNEAQ. Here the CDR3 DNA reads TGTGCCAGCAGCTTAGGCGCCAACACCGGGGAGCTGTTTTTT. Translation gives CASSLGANTGELFF.

The rearrangement links TRBV10-2 to TRBJ2-2; 8 nucleotides agree with TRBD2. Germline V CDR1 and CDR2: WSHSY, SAAADI. The CDR3 has 17 amino acids. Trimming at V came to 6 bases and at J to 6 bases, leaving 15 bases not matched to a gene. DNA for the CDR3: TGCGCCAGCAGGTCTAGCGGGCGCGTTGGGGCCTCCGGGGAGCTGTTTTTT. This encodes CASRSSGRVGASGELFF.

The chain combines TRBV6-2 or TRBV6-3 with TRBJ2-3; 8 bases line up with TRBD1. This CDR3 contains 16 residues. CDR1 is MNHEY, CDR2 SVGEGT, per germline. Germline trimming cut 0 bases from V and 3 bases from J; bases unmatched to any gene: 5. CDR3 nucleotides: TGTGCCAGCAGTTACTCGTTCACAGGGGGTACAGATACGCAGTATTTT. Its protein product is CASSYSFTGGTDTQYF.

This clone was detected only once. The chain joins TRBV7-2 to TRBJ2-5; TRBD1 might be the D (5 bases). This CDR3 is 14 amino acids long. CDR1 SGHTA and CDR2 FQGNSA come from the germline V gene. V lost 2 bases to trimming and J lost 3 bases, with 10 bases between them. CDR3 loop: CASSLFGAKETQYF. The DNA for the CDR3 is TGTGCCAGCAGCTTATTTGGGGCTAAAGAGACCCAGTACTTC. The whole variable domain, remainder taken from reference TRBV7-2 and TRBJ2-5, is GAGVSQSPSNKVTEKGKDVELRCDPISGHTALYWYRQSLGQGLEFLIYFQGNSAPDKSGLPSDRFSAERTGGSVSTLTIQRTQQEDSAVYLCASSLFGAKETQYFGPGTRLLVL.

This clone was seen more than once but under ten times. This chain uses TRBV7-8 with TRBJ1-3; D gene uncertain. V dropped 6 bases and J dropped 1 base, with 10 bases sitting between them. The CDR3 runs 14 residues. Germline-derived CDR1 and CDR2 are SGHVS and FQNEAQ. CDR3 nucleotides: TGTGCCAGCAGACCGAAGGAGTCTGGAAACACCATATATTTT. Its translation is CASRPKESGNTIYF.

This chain uses TRBV5-1 with TRBJ2-5; a weak D match, TRBD2 (6 bases). Per the germline V gene, CDR1 is SGHRS and CDR2 is YFSETQ. The CDR3 extends over 15 amino acids. V lost 0 bases and J lost 0, with 9 bases in between. The CDR3, as DNA: TGCGCCAGCAGCTTGGTGGCTAGCGACCAAGAGACCCAGTACTTC. This sequence encodes CASSLVASDQETQYF. Combining the CDR3 with reference TRBV5-1 and TRBJ2-5 gives the whole variable domain KAGVTQTPRYLIKTRGQQVTLSCSPISGHRSVSWYQQTPGQGLQFLFEYFSETQRNKGNFPGRFSGRQFSNSRSEMNVSTLELGDSALYLCASSLVASDQETQYFGPGTRLLVL.

The V and J genes are TRBV4-1 and TRBJ2-5; D is perhaps TRBD1 (5 bases). Between the trimmed V and J ends, which lost 5 bases and 0 bases, there was a span of 10 bases. Germline CDR1 and CDR2: MGHRA and YSYEKL. The CDR3 contains 14 residues. For the CDR3, the DNA is TGCGCCAGCAGCGCAGGGTGGTACCAAGAGACCCAGTACTTC. Translated: CASSAGWYQETQYF.

The chain employs TRBV19 and TRBJ1-3; no clear D gene. Looked up from germline, CDR1 is LNHDA and CDR2 is SQIVND (reference sequence). Trimming took off 9 bases at V and 9 bases at J, with 18 bases between the two ends. This CDR3 has 13 amino acids. The CDR3 sequence is CASSDVLGATIYF. Written as DNA, the CDR3 is TGTGCCAGCTCAGATGTTTTGGGAGCCACCATATATTTT.

V and J are TRBV6-6 and TRBJ2-7; D unresolved. Germline V gives CDR1 MNHNY, CDR2 SVGAGI (reference sequence). The CDR3 spans 13 residues. V gave up 3 bases and J gave up 2 bases, with 8 bases separating them. The CDR3 sequence: CASSYEVPYEQYF. Here the CDR3 DNA reads TGTGCCAGCAGTTATGAGGTCCCCTACGAGCAGTACTTC.

This clone was detected only a few times. The V gene is TRBV6-1, the J gene TRBJ1-3; D unclear. CDR1 and CDR2 from the germline V gene are MNHNS and SASEGT. This CDR3 comprises 17 residues. V was clipped by 0 bases and J by 0 bases, with 12 bases between them. The CDR3 nucleotides are TGTGCCAGCAGTGAAGCGCACGGCGGGTCCTCTGGAAACACCATATATTTT. Translated, it gives CASSEAHGGSSGNTIYF.

J is TRBJ2-5 and V is TRBV5-1; 15 bases match TRBD2. Germline values: CDR1 SGHRS, CDR2 YFSETQ. After removal of 5 bases from V and 4 bases from J, the junction contained 9 bases not matched to a gene. The length of the CDR3 is 17 residues. CDR3 nucleotide sequence: TGCGCCAGCAGGCGGACTAGCGGGGGGGTCGGCGGAGAGACCCAGTACTTC. Protein: CASRRTSGGVGGETQYF.

V and J are TRBV6-6 and TRBJ2-2; 11 nucleotides line up with TRBD2. The CDR3 has 16 residues. V lost 7 bases to trimming and J lost 4 bases; unmatched junction nucleotides: 8. Germline V CDR1 and CDR2: MNHNY, SVGAGI (reference sequence). The CDR3 here is CASTGSGGASTGELFF. DNA for the CDR3: TGTGCCAGCACCGGTAGCGGGGGGGCGTCCACCGGGGAGCTGTTTTTT.

The CDR3 protein is CASSASLAGGFYEQYF. The CDR3 DNA follows: TGTGCCAGCAGCGCCTCCCTAGCGGGGGGTTTCTACGAGCAGTACTTC. The rearrangement joins TRBV7-6 to TRBJ2-7; 11 bases fit TRBD2. Losses at the gene ends were 5 bases for V and 3 bases for J; bases not matched to a gene: 9. The CDR3 loop spans 16 amino acids. Per the germline V gene, CDR1 is SGHVS and CDR2 is FNYEAQ.

The V call is TRBV16, the J call TRBJ1-4; D unresolved. V lost 0 bases, J lost 8 bases, and 4 bases lay in between. Germline-derived CDR1 and CDR2 are KGHSY and FQNENV. This CDR3 contains 12 residues. The CDR3 loop reads CASSQSREKLFF. The CDR3 DNA reads as TGTGCCAGCAGCCAATCCCGGGAAAAACTGTTTTTT. Looking up the rest from reference TRBV16 and TRBJ1-4 gives the full variable domain: GEEVAQTPKHLVRGEGQKAKLYCAPIKGHSYVFWYQQVLKNEFKFLISFQNENVFDETGMPKERFSAKCLPNSPCSLEIQATKLEDSAVYFCASSQSREKLFFGSGTQLSVL.

This rearrangement joins TRBV10-3 to TRBJ2-5; 9 bases align to TRBD2. Germline V gene data show CDR1 as ENHRY and CDR2 as SYGVKD. The CDR3 covers 13 residues. Trimming took 7 bases from V and 2 from J; bases not matched to a gene: 2. The CDR3 DNA sequence: TGTGCCATCAAGCGGGGGGCACAAGAGACCCAGTACTTC. It translates to CAIKRGAQETQYF.

V usage is TRBV19 and J usage is TRBJ1-2; weak D call: TRBD1 (6 bases). Trimming stripped 3 bases from V and 7 bases from J, with 18 bases between. CDR1 is LNHDA and CDR2 is SQIVND in the germline V gene (reference sequence). This CDR3 has 15 residues. The CDR3 nucleotides read TGTGCCAGTAGTATTGGAATAGGGGGAGTAGGTGGCTACACCTTC. This gives the protein CASSIGIGGVGGYTF.

The genes are TRBV24-1 and TRBJ2-7; D not resolved. The CDR3 length is 12 residues. Trimming took off 2 bases at V and 3 bases at J, with 4 bases between the two ends. The germline V gene has CDR1 KGHDR and CDR2 SFDVKD. Here the CDR3 DNA reads TGTGCCACCAGTGATTACGGCTACGAGCAGTACTTC. Translated, it gives CATSDYGYEQYF.